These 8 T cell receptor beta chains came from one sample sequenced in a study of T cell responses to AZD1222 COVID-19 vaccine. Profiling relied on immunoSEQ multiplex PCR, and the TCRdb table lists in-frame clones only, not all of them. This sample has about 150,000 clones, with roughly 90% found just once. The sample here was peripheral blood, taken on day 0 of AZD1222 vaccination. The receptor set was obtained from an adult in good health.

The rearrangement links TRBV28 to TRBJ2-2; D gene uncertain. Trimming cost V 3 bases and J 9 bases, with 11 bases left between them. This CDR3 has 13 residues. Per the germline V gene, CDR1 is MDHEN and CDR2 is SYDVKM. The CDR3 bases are TGTGCCAGCAGTTTGGTGGCCCCCCGGGAGCTGTTTTTT. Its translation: CASSLVAPRELFF.

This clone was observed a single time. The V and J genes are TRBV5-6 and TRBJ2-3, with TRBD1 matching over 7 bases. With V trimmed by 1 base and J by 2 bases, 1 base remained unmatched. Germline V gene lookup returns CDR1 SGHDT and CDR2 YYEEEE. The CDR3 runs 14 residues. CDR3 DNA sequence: TGTGCCAGCAGCTTGAGGGGGCTCACAGATACGCAGTATTTT. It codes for CASSLRGLTDTQYF.

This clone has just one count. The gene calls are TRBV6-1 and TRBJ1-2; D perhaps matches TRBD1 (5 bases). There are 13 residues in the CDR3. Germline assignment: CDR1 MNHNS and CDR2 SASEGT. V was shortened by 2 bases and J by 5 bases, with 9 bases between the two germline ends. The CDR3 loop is CASSEKGRYGYTF. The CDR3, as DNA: TGTGCCAGCAGTGAAAAGGGGAGGTATGGCTACACCTTC.

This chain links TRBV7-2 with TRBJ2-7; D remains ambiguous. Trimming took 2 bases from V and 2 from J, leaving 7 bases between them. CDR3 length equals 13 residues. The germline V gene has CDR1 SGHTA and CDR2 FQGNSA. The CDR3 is CASSLSPPYEQYF. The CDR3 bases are TGTGCCAGCAGCTTATCCCCCCCCTACGAGCAGTACTTC.

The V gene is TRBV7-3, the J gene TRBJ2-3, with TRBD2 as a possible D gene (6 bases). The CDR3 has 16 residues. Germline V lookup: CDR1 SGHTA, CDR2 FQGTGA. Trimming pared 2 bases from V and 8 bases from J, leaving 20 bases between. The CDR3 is CASSLVRREKGGTQYF. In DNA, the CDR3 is TGTGCCAGCAGCTTAGTGAGGAGGGAAAAGGGTGGTACGCAGTATTTT.

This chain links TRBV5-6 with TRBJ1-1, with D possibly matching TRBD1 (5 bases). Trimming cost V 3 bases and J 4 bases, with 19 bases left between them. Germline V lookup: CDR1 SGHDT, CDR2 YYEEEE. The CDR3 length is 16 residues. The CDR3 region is CASSSLGGGQSTEAFF. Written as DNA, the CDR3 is TGTGCCAGCAGCTCCCTTGGGGGGGGTCAGAGCACTGAAGCTTTCTTT.

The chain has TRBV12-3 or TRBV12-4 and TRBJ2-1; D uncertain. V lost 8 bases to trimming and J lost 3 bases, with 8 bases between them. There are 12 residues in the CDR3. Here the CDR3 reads CASLRSYNEQFF. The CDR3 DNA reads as TGTGCCAGCTTAAGGAGCTACAATGAGCAGTTCTTC.

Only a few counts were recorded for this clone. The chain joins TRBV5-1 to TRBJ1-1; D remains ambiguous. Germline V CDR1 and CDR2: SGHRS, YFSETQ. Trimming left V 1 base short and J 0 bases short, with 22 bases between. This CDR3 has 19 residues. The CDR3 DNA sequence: TGCGCCAGCAGCTTGAAGTCGGGGTATTCGTCCGCGCTGAACACTGAAGCTTTCTTT. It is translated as CASSLKSGYSSALNTEAFF.